A single sample gave rise to the 18 T cell receptor beta chains below, sequenced in a study of T-cell memory formation after mild COVID-19. TCRdb analysed the 5' RACE reads with MiXCR anew, one entry per CDR3 protein. This repertoire shows about 390,000 distinct CDR3 sequences, 16% found once; its top ten account for 20% to 25%. Material: PBMCs or a T cell subset sorted from them (not recorded which). Every receptor here comes from a man aged 18 to 29 who had mild COVID-19 (a few samples of this study predate the infection). Cell type and time point are not known.

The V and J genes are TRBV5-1 and TRBJ1-2, with a possible D match to TRBD1 (5 bases). Germline V gene sequence: CDR1 SGHRS, CDR2 YFSETQ. Trimming left V 6 bases short and J 1 base short, with 13 bases between. The CDR3 loop spans 14 amino acids. The CDR3, as DNA: TGCGCCAGCACCCAGGGTGGGAGTAACTATGGCTACACCTTC. It yields the protein CASTQGGSNYGYTF.

This clonotype was seen ten or more times. V usage is TRBV5-1 and J usage is TRBJ1-5; TRBD1 might be the D (5 bases). The CDR3 consists of 15 residues. Per the germline V gene, CDR1 is SGHRS and CDR2 is YFSETQ. The V and J ends lost 3 bases and 0 bases respectively, with 10 bases between them. The CDR3, as DNA: TGCGCCAGCAGCTCCGGGACGGGTAGCAATCAGCCCCAGCATTTT. It is translated as CASSSGTGSNQPQHF.

This clonotype was counted at least ten times. This chain links TRBV27 with TRBJ1-4; D is possibly TRBD1 (5 bases). Trimming removed 6 bases at V and 8 bases at J, with 19 bases between. Germline lookup yields CDR1 MNHEY and CDR2 SMNVEV (reference sequence). This CDR3 comprises 15 residues. In DNA, the CDR3 is TGTGCCAGCAGCCCCGGGACCCCATGGAAAGAAAAACTGTTTTTT. This sequence encodes CASSPGTPWKEKLFF. The variable domain in full, with the rest retrieved from reference TRBV27 and TRBJ1-4, is EAQVTQNPRYLITVTGKKLTVTCSQNMNHEYMSWYRQDPGLGLRQIYYSMNVEVTDKGDVPEGYKVSRKEKRNFPLILESPSPNQTSLYFCASSPGTPWKEKLFFGSGTQLSVL.

This clonotype was seen only a few times. The genes are TRBV4-1 and TRBJ2-7; 9 bases align to TRBD1. The CDR3 contains 16 residues. The V gene's germline CDR1 is MGHRA and CDR2 YSYEKL. J gave up 3 bases and V 0 bases, and 6 bases lay outside the gene matches. DNA of the CDR3: TGCGCCAGCAGCCAAGAAGGGACAGGGAAGGGCTACGAGCAGTACGTC. Residues: CASSQEGTGKGYEQYV.

This chain uses TRBV3-1 with TRBJ1-5, with 7 bases aligning to TRBD1. V lost 3 bases and J lost 0; bases outside the gene matches: 14. The CDR3 consists of 19 residues. The germline V gene encodes CDR1 LGHDT and CDR2 YNNKEL (reference sequence). CDR3 in amino acids: CASSQVLRQGLYSNQPQHF. The CDR3, as DNA: TGTGCCAGCAGCCAGGTCCTGCGACAGGGCTTATATAGCAATCAGCCCCAGCATTTT. The whole variable domain, remainder taken from reference TRBV3-1 and TRBJ1-5, is DTAVSQTPKYLVTQMGNDKSIKCEQNLGHDTMYWYKQDSKKFLKIMFSYNNKELIINETVPNRFSPKSPDKAHLNLHINSLELGDSAVYFCASSQVLRQGLYSNQPQHFGDGTRLSIL.

The chain couples TRBV27 to TRBJ2-7; TRBD2 is a possible D gene (5 bases). Germline CDR1 MNHEY, CDR2 SMNVEV (reference sequence). V lost 6 bases to trimming and J lost 4 bases, with 19 bases between them. The CDR3 is 15 residues long. CDR3 sequence (DNA): TGTGCCAGCAGGCGAAAAGGCAGCGGAACTTACGAGCAGTACTTC. This encodes CASRRKGSGTYEQYF.

This clonotype has more than one count but fewer than ten. The V and J genes are TRBV5-1 and TRBJ2-7; no clear D gene. Germline loops: CDR1 SGHRS, CDR2 YFSETQ. Trimming left V 4 bases short and J 7 bases short, with 18 bases between. The CDR3 runs 14 residues. CDR3 coding DNA: TGCGCCAGCAGCACACAAGTCTCGGCCCCGGAGCAGTACTTC. The encoded protein is CASSTQVSAPEQYF.

This clonotype was detected ten times or more. The genes are TRBV5-4 and TRBJ2-1, with 10 bases fitting TRBD1. V lost 4 bases and J lost 7; bases outside the gene matches: 2. This CDR3 is 13 amino acids long. CDR1 is SGHNT and CDR2 is YYREEE in the germline V gene (reference sequence). This CDR3 reads CASSEGQGNEQFF. CDR3 nucleotides: TGTGCCAGCAGCGAGGGACAGGGGAATGAGCAGTTCTTC.

The sample holds a few counts of this clonotype. The rearrangement links TRBV7-3 to TRBJ2-6; no clear D. CDR1 SGHTA and CDR2 FQGTGA come from the germline V gene. V was shortened by 8 bases and J by 4 bases, with 6 bases between the two germline ends. The CDR3 totals 12 residues. CDR3 sequence: CASGNGANVLTF. The DNA for the CDR3 is TGTGCCAGCGGGAACGGGGCCAACGTCCTGACTTTC. Complete variable domain (other parts from reference TRBV7-3 and TRBJ2-6): GAGVSQTPSNKVTEKGKYVELRCDPISGHTALYWYRQSLGQGPEFLIYFQGTGAADDSGLPNDRFFAVRPEGSVSTLKIQRTERGDSAVYLCASGNGANVLTFGAGSRLTVL.

This rearrangement joins TRBV7-2 to TRBJ2-5, with a possible D match to TRBD2 (5 bases). Trimming left V 5 bases short and J 2 bases short, with 15 bases between. From germline, CDR1 is SGHTA and CDR2 FQGNSA. This CDR3 region has 15 residues. CDR3 sequence (DNA): TGTGCCAGCAGCCCGCCCCTGGGAGCTCAAGAGACCCAGTACTTC. It is translated as CASSPPLGAQETQYF. The full variable domain, with the rest looked up from reference TRBV7-2 and TRBJ2-5, is GAGVSQSPSNKVTEKGKDVELRCDPISGHTALYWYRQSLGQGLEFLIYFQGNSAPDKSGLPSDRFSAERTGGSVSTLTIQRTQQEDSAVYLCASSPPLGAQETQYFGPGTRLLVL.

The chain is built from TRBV5-1 and TRBJ2-1; 7 bases agree with TRBD2. The CDR3 has 17 amino acids. CDR1 and CDR2 from the germline V gene are SGHRS and YFSETQ. V gave up 4 bases and J gave up 6 bases; unmatched junction bases: 16. In nucleotides, the CDR3 is TGCGCCAGCAGCCCCCTAGCGGCCGCACCAATAGGCAATGAGCAGTTCTTC. Its translation is CASSPLAAAPIGNEQFF.

This clonotype was seen more than once but under ten times. The rearrangement links TRBV4-3 to TRBJ1-5; D not certain. Germline-derived CDR1 and CDR2 are LGHNA and YSLEER. The V and J ends lost 1 base and 6 bases respectively, with 13 bases between them. CDR3 length: 15 residues. CDR3 nucleotides: TGCGCCAGCAGCCAAGGCTGGTCTGTCGGTCAGCCCCAGCATTTT. Its protein product is CASSQGWSVGQPQHF.

This clonotype was seen a few times. The chain joins TRBV29-1 to TRBJ1-2; D unresolved. From germline, CDR1 is SQVTM and CDR2 ANQGSEA. V was shortened by 0 bases and J by 3 bases, with 8 bases between the two germline ends. The CDR3 totals 13 residues. The CDR3 region has the DNA TGCAGCGTTGAAGATCCCAGGCACTATGGCTACACCTTC. It encodes CSVEDPRHYGYTF.

V and J are TRBV5-1 and TRBJ2-7; TRBD1 might be the D (6 bases). CDR1 and CDR2 (germline): SGHRS, YFSETQ. The V end was cut by 4 bases, the J end by 4 bases, with 21 bases between. The CDR3 spans 16 residues. CDR3 nucleotides: TGCGCCAGCAGCGGCCCTAGGGCAGGGGCCCTTTACGAGCAGTACTTC. Translated: CASSGPRAGALYEQYF.

There are a few counts of this clonotype. The rearrangement uses TRBV9 and TRBJ1-1; tentatively, D is TRBD1 (5 bases). The ends were cut back, 0 bases at V and 1 base at J, with 7 bases in the middle. The CDR3 sequence is 14 residues long. Germline CDR1 reads SGDLS; CDR2 reads YYNGEE. CDR3 sequence (DNA): TGTGCCAGCAGCGTAGCCGGGACGAACACTGAAGCTTTCTTT. Translation gives CASSVAGTNTEAFF. Full variable domain (missing parts from reference TRBV9 and TRBJ1-1): DSGVTQTPKHLITATGQRVTLRCSPRSGDLSVYWYQQSLDQGLQFLIQYYNGEERAKGNILERFSAQQFPDLHSELNLSSLELGDSALYFCASSVAGTNTEAFFGQGTRLTVV.

V gene TRBV5-1 combines with J gene TRBJ2-2; 7 nucleotides agree with TRBD1. The J segment lost 4 bases and the V segment lost 5 bases, leaving 8 bases of the junction unmatched. The CDR3 loop spans 15 amino acids. Germline CDR1 SGHRS, CDR2 YFSETQ. CDR3 residues: CASRPGGQFTGELFF. The CDR3 DNA reads as TGCGCCAGCAGACCTGGGGGACAGTTCACCGGGGAGCTGTTTTTT. Combining the CDR3 with reference TRBV5-1 and TRBJ2-2 gives the whole variable domain KAGVTQTPRYLIKTRGQQVTLSCSPISGHRSVSWYQQTPGQGLQFLFEYFSETQRNKGNFPGRFSGRQFSNSRSEMNVSTLELGDSALYLCASRPGGQFTGELFFGEGSRLTVL.

The J gene is TRBJ1-4, the V gene TRBV4-3, with TRBD1 identical over 7 bases. Looked up from germline, CDR1 is LGHNA and CDR2 is YSLEER. The V gene end was trimmed by 3 bases and the J gene end by 1 base; junction bases not matched to a gene: 8. This CDR3 has 17 amino acids. CDR3 protein: CASSQRPGGRTNEKLFF. For the CDR3, the DNA is TGCGCCAGCAGCCAGAGACCAGGGGGTCGAACTAATGAAAAACTGTTTTTT.

This clonotype was counted between two and nine times. The chain recombines TRBV5-1 with TRBJ2-1, with TRBD1 matching over 9 bases. V lost 2 bases and J lost 15; bases outside the gene matches: 12. This CDR3 is 14 amino acids long. The germline V gene has CDR1 SGHRS and CDR2 YFSETQ. The CDR3 nucleotides read TGCGCCAGCAGCTTCCTAACAGGGGGCGAGGGTATGTTCTTC. Amino acid sequence: CASSFLTGGEGMFF.